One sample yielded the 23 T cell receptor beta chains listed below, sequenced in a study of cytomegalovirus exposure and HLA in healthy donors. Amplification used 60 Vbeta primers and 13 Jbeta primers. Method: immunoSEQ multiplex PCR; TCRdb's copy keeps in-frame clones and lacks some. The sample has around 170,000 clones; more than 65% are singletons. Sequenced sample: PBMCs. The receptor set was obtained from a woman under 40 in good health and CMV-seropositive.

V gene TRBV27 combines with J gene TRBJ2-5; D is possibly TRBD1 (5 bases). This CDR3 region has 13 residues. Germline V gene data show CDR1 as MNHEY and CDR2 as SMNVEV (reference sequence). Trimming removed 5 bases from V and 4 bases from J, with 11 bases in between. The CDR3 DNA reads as TGTGCCAGCAGTCAGGGAAGGTCAGAGACCCAGTACTTC. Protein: CASSQGRSETQYF.

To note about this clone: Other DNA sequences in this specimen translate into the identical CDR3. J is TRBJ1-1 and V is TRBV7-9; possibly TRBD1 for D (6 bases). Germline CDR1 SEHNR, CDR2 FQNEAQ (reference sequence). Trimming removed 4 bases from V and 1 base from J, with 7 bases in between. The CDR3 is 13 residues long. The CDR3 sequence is CASSYRENTEAFF. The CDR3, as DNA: TGTGCCAGCAGCTACAGGGAGAACACTGAAGCTTTCTTT.

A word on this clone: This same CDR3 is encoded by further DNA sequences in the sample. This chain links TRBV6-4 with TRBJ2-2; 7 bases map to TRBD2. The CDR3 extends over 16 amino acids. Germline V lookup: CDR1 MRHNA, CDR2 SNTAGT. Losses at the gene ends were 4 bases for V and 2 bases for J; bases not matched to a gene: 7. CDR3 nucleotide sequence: TGTGCCAGCAGTGGTGAGCGGGGTGAAAACACCGGGGAGCTGTTTTTT. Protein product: CASSGERGENTGELFF.

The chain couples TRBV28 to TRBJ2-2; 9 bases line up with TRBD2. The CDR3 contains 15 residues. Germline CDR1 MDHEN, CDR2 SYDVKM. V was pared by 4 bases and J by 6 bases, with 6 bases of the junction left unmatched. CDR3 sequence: CASSSAGGPAGELFF. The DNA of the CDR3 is TGTGCCAGCAGTTCGGCGGGGGGGCCGGCCGGGGAGCTGTTTTTT.

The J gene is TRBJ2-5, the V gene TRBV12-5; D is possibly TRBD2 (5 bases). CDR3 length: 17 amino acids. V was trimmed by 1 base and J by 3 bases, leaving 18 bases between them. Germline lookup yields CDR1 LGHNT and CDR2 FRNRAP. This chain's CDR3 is CASGLGPPGVRKETQYF. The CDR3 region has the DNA TGTGCTAGTGGTTTGGGCCCCCCCGGGGTGAGAAAAGAGACCCAGTACTTC.

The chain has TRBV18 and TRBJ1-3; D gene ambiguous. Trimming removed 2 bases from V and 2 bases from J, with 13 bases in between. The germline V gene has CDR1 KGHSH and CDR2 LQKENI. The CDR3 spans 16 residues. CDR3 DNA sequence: TGTGCCAGCTCACCATCTAGGGAGCCCCCTGGAAACACCATATATTTT. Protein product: CASSPSREPPGNTIYF. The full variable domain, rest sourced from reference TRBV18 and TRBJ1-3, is NAGVMQNPRHLVRRRGQEARLRCSPMKGHSHVYWYRQLPEEGLKFMVYLQKENIIDESGMPKERFSAEFPKEGPSILRIQQVVRGDSAAYFCASSPSREPPGNTIYFGEGSWLTVV.

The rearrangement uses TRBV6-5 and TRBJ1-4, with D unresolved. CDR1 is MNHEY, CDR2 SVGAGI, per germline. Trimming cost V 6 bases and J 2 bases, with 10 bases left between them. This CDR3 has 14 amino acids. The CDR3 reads CASSITLTNEKLFF. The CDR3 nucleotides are TGTGCCAGCAGCATCACTCTGACTAATGAAAAACTGTTTTTT.

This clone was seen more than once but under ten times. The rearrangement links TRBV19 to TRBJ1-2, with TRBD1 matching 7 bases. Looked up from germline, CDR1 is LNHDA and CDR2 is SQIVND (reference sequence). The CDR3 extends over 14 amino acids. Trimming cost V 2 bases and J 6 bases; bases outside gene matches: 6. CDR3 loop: CASSIKDRDNGYTF. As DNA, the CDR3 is TGTGCCAGTAGTATAAAAGACAGGGATAATGGCTACACCTTC.

DNA for the CDR3: TGTGCCAGTAGTACTCAATCAGGGGGCGGTCAGCCCCAGCATTTT. Its translation: CASSTQSGGGQPQHF. The gene calls are TRBV19 and TRBJ1-5; 8 bases fit TRBD1. Trimming removed 4 bases from V and 6 bases from J; junction bases left unmatched: 8. CDR1 LNHDA and CDR2 SQIVND come from the germline V gene (reference sequence). This CDR3 has 15 residues.

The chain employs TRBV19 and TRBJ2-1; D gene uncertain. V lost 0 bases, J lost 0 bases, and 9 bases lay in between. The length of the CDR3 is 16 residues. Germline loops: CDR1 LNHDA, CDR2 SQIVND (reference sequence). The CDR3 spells CASSIDEIVSYNEQFF. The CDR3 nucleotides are TGTGCCAGTAGTATAGATGAGATTGTCTCCTACAATGAGCAGTTCTTC. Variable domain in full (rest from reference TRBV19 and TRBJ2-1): DGGITQSPKYLFRKEGQNVTLSCEQNLNHDAMYWYRQDPGQGLRLIYYSQIVNDFQKGDIAEGYSVSREKKESFPLTVTSAQKNPTAFYLCASSIDEIVSYNEQFFGPGTRLTVL.

CDR3 nucleotides: TGTGCCAGCAGCGAGGGGGGGGTTTACAATGAGCAGTTCTTC. This sequence encodes CASSEGGVYNEQFF. The chain has TRBV9 and TRBJ2-1, with D possibly matching TRBD2 (7 bases). The CDR3 totals 14 residues. Germline CDR1 reads SGDLS; CDR2 reads YYNGEE. V was pared by 3 bases and J by 4 bases, with 11 bases between.

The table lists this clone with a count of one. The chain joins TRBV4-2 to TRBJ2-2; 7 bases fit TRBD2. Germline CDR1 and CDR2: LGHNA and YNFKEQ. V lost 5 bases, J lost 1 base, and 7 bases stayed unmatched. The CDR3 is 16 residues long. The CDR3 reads CASSKGQRENTGELFF. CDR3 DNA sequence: TGTGCCAGCAGCAAGGGCCAGCGGGAGAACACCGGGGAGCTGTTTTTT.

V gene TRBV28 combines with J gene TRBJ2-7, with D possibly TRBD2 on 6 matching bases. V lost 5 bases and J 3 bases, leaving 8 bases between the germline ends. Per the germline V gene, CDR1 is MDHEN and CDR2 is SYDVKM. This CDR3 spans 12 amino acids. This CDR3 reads CASSLGSYEQYF. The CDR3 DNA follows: TGTGCCAGCAGTCTCGGGAGCTACGAGCAGTACTTC. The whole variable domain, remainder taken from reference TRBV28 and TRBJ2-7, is DVKVTQSSRYLVKRTGEKVFLECVQDMDHENMFWYRQDPGLGLRLIYFSYDVKMKEKGDIPEGYSVSREKKERFSLILESASTNQTSMYLCASSLGSYEQYFGPGTRLTVT.

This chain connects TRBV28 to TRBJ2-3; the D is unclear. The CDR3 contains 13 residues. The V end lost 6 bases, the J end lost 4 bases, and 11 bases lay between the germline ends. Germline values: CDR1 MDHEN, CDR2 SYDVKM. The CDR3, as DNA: TGTGCCAGCAGCCGTCAAGGAGCAGATACGCAGTATTTT. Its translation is CASSRQGADTQYF.

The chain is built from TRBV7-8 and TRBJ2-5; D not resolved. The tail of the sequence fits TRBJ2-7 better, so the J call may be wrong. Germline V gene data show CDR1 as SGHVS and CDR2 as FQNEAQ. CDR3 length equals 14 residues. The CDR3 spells CASSLARSSYEQYF. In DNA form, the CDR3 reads TGTGCCAGCAGCTTAGCGAGGAGCTCCTACGAGCAGTACTTC.

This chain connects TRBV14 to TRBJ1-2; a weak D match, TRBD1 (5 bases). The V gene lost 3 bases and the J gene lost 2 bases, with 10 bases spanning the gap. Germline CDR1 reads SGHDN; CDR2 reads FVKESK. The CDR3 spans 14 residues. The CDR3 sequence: CASSQRRVNYGYTF. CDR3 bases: TGTGCCAGCAGCCAGCGCAGGGTAAACTATGGCTACACCTTC.

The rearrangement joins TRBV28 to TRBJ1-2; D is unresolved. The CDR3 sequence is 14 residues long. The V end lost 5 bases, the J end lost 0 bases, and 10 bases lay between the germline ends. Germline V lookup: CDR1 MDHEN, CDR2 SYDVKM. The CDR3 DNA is TGTGCCAGCAGTCCCCGAGGGTCTAACTATGGCTACACCTTC. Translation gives CASSPRGSNYGYTF.

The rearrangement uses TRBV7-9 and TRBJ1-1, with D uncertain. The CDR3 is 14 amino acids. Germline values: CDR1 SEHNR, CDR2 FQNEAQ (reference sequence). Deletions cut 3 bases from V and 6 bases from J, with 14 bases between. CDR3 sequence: CASSFRPAGAEAFF. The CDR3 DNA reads TGTGCCAGCAGCTTTCGGCCGGCAGGCGCTGAAGCTTTCTTT.

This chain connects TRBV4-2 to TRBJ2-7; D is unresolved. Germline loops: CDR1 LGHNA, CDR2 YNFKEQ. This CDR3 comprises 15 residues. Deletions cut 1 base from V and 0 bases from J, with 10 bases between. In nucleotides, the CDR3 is TGTGCCAGCAGCCAAGCTGGGCAGAACTCCTACGAGCAGTACTTC. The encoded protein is CASSQAGQNSYEQYF.

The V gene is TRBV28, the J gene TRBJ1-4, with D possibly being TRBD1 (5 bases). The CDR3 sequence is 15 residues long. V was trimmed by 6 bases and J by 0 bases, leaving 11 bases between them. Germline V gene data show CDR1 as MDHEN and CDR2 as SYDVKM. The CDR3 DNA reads TGTGCCAGCAGACCTTCGGGGGCAACTAATGAAAAACTGTTTTTT. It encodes CASRPSGATNEKLFF.

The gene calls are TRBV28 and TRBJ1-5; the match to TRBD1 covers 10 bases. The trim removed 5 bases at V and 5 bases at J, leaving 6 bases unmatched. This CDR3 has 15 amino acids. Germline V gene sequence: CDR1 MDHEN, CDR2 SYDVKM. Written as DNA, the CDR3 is TGTGCCAGCAGTCCAATCGACAGGGGGCATCAGCCCCAGCATTTT. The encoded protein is CASSPIDRGHQPQHF.

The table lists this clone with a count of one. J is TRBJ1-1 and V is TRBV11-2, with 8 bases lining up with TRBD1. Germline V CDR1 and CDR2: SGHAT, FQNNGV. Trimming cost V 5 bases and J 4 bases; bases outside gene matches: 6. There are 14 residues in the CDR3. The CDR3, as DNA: TGTGCCAGCAGCATTTCCACAGGGGGCACTGAAGCTTTCTTT. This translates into CASSISTGGTEAFF.

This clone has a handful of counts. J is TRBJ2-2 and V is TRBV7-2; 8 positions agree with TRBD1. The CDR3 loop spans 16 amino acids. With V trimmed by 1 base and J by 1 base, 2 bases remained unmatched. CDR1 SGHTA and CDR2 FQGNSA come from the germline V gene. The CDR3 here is CASSLGGQGNTGELFF. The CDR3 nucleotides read TGTGCCAGCAGCTTAGGAGGACAGGGGAACACCGGGGAGCTGTTTTTT.